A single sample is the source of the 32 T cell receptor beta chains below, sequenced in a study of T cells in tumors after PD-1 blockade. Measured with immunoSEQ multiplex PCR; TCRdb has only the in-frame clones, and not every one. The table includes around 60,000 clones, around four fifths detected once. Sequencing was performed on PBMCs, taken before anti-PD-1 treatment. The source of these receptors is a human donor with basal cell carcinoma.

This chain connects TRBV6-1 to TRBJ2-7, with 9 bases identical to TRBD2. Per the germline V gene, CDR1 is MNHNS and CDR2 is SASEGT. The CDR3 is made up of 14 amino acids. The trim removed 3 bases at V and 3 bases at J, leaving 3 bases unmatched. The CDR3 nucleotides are TGTGCCAGCAGTGAGAGCGGGGGGAACTACGAGCAGTACTTC. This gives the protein CASSESGGNYEQYF.

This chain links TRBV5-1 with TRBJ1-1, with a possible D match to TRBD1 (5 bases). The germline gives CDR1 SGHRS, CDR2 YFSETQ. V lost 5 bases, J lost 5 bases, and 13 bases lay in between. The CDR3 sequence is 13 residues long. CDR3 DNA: TGCGCCAGCAGGCCGGTCCGGGGGACTGAAGCTTTCTTT. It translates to CASRPVRGTEAFF.

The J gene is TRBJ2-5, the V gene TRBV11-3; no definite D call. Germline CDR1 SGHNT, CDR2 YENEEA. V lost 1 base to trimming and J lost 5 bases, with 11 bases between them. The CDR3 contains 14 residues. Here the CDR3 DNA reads TGTGCCAGCAGCTTAGGGACCTCGTGGGAGACCCAGTACTTC. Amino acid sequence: CASSLGTSWETQYF.

The CDR3 DNA reads TGTGCCAGTAGTATGGCGGGACAGGGGTACCACGAGCAGTACTTC. Its protein is CASSMAGQGYHEQYF. The chain employs TRBV19 and TRBJ2-7, with 10 bases that match TRBD1. The CDR3 totals 15 residues. The junction had 7 bases not matched to a gene; V was cut back by 3 bases and J by 5 bases. Germline assignment: CDR1 LNHDA and CDR2 SQIVND (reference sequence).

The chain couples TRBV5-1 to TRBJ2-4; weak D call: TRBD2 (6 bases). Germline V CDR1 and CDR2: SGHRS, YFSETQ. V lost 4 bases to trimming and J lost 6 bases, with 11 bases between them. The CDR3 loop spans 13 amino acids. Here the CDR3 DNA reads TGCGCCAGCAGCCGTCCGGGACTAAACATTCAGTACTTC. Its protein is CASSRPGLNIQYF.

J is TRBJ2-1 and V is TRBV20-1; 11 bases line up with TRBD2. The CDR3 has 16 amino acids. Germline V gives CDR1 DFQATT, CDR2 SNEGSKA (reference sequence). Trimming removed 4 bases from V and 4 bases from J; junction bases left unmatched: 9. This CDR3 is CSANDFGTSGYNEQFF. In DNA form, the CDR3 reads TGCAGTGCTAATGATTTCGGGACTAGCGGATACAATGAGCAGTTCTTC.

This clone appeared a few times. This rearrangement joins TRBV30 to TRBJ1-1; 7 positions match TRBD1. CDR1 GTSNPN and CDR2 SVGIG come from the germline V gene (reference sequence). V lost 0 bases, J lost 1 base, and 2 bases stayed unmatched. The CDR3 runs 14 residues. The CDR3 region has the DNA TGTGCCTGGAGTGTCCACAGGGGGAACACTGAAGCTTTCTTT. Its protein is CAWSVHRGNTEAFF.

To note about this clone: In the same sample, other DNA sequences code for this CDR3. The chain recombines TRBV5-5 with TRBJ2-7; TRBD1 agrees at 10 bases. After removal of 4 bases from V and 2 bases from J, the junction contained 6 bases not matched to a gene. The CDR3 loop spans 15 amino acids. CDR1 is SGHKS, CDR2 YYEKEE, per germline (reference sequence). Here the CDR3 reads CASSLAGTGAYEQYF. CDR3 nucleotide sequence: TGTGCCAGCAGCCTCGCCGGGACAGGGGCCTACGAGCAGTACTTC.

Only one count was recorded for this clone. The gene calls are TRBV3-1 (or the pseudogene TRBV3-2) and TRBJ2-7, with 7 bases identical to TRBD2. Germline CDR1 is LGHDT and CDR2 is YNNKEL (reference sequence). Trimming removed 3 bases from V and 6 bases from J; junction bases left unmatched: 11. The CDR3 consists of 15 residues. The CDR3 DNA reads TGTGCCAGCAGCCAGGAATCAAGGGGAGGGCGCGAGCAGTACTTC. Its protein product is CASSQESRGGREQYF.

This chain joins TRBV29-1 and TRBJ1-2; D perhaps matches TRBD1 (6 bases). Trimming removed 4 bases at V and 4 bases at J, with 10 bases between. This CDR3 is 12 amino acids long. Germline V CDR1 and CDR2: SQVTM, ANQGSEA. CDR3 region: CSVGQEGYGYTF. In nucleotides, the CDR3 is TGCAGCGTTGGACAGGAGGGCTATGGCTACACCTTC.

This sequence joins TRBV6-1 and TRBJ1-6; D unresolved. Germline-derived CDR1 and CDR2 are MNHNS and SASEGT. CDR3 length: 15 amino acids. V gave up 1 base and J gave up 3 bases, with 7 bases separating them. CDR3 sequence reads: CASSEDLGYNSPLHF. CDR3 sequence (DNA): TGTGCCAGCAGTGAAGATCTCGGCTATAATTCACCCCTCCACTTT.

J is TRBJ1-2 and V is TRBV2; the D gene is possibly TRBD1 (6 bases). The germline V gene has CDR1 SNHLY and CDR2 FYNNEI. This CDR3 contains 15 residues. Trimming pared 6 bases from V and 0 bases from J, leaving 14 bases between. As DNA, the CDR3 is TGTGCCAGCAGGGGACACGAACTAGCTAACTATGGCTACACCTTC. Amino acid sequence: CASRGHELANYGYTF.

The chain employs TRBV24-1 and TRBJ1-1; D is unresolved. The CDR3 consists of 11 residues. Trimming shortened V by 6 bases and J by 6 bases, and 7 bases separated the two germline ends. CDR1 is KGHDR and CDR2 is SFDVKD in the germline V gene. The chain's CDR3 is CATSHGAEAFF. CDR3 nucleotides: TGTGCCACCAGTCATGGGGCTGAAGCTTTCTTT.

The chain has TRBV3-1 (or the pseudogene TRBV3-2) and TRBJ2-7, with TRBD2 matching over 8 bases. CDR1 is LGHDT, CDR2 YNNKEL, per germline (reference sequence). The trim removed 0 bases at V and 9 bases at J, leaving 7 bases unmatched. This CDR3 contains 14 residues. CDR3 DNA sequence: TGTGCCAGCAGCCAAGAGGTGCGGGGGGCCGCGCAGTACTTC. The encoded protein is CASSQEVRGAAQYF.

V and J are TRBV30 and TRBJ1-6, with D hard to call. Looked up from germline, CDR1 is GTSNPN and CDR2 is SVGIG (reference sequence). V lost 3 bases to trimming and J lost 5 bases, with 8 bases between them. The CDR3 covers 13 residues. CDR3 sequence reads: CAWREGHNSPLHF. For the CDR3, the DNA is TGTGCCTGGAGAGAAGGACATAATTCACCCCTCCACTTT. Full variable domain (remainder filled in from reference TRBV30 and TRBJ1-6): SQTIHQWPATLVQPVGSPLSLECTVEGTSNPNLYWYRQAAGRGLQLLFYSVGIGQISSEVPQNLSASRPQDRQFILSSKKLLLSDSGFYLCAWREGHNSPLHFGNGTRLTVT.

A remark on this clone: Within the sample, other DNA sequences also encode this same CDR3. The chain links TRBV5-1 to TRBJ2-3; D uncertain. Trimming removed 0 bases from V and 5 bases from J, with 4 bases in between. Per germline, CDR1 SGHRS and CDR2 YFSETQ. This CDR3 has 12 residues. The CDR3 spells CASSLVGDTQYF. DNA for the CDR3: TGCGCCAGCAGCTTGGTCGGAGATACGCAGTATTTT.

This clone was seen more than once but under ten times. CDR3 sequence reads: CASMDRGRTYEQYF. CDR3 nucleotides: TGTGCCAGCATGGACAGGGGAAGAACCTACGAGCAGTACTTC. The chain recombines TRBV25-1 with TRBJ2-7, with 9 bases matching TRBD1. CDR1 is MGHDK, CDR2 SYGVNS, per germline. The CDR3 has 14 amino acids. The trim removed 7 bases at V and 2 bases at J, leaving 6 bases unmatched.

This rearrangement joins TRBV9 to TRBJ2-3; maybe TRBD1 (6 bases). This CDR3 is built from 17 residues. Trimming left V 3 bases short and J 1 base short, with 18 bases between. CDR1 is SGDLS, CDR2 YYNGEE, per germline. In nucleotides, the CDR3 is TGTGCCAGCAGCGCACAGGGTATATTTCGGGGCACAGATACGCAGTATTTT. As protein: CASSAQGIFRGTDTQYF.

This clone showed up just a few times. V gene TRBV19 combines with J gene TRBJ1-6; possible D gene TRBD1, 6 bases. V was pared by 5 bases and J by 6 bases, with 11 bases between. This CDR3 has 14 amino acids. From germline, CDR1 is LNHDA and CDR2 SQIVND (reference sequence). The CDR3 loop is CASSAGHSNSPLHF. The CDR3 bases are TGTGCCAGTAGTGCGGGACACAGTAATTCACCCCTCCACTTT.

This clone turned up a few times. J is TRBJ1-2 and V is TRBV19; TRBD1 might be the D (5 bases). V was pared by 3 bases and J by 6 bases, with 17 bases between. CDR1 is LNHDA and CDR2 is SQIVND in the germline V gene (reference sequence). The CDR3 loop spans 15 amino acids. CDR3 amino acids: CASSMPRGDRDGYTF. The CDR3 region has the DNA TGTGCCAGTAGTATGCCGCGAGGGGATAGGGATGGCTACACCTTC.

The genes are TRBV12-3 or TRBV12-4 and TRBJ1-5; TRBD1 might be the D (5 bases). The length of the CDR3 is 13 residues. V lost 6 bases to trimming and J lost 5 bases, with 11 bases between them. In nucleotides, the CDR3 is TGTGCCAGCAGGGGATCGGGGGATCAGCCCCAGCATTTT. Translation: CASRGSGDQPQHF.

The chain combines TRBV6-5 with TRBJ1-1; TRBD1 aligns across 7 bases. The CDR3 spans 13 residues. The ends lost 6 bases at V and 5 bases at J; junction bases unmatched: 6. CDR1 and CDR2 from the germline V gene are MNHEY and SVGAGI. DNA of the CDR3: TGTGCCAGCAGACTTACAGGGGTTACTGAAGCTTTCTTT. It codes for CASRLTGVTEAFF.

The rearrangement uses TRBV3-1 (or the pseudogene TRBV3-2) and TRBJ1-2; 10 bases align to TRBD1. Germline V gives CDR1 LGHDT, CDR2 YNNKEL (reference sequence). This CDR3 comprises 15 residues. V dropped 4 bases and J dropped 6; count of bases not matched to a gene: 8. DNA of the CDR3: TGTGCCAGCAGCCTATACCAAGGGACAGGGGATGGCTACACCTTC. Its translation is CASSLYQGTGDGYTF.

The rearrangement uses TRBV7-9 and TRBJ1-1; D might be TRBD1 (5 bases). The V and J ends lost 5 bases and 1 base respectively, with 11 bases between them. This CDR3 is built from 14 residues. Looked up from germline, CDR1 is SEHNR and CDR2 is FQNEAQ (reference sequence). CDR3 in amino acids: CASSPFGGNTEAFF. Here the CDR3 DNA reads TGTGCCAGCAGCCCCTTCGGGGGGAACACTGAAGCTTTCTTT.

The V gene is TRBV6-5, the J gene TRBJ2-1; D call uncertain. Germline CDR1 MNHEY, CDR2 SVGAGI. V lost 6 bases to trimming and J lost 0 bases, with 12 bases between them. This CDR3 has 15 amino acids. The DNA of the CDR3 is TGTGCCAGCAGGCTCACTACGAGCTCCTACAATGAGCAGTTCTTC. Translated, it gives CASRLTTSSYNEQFF.

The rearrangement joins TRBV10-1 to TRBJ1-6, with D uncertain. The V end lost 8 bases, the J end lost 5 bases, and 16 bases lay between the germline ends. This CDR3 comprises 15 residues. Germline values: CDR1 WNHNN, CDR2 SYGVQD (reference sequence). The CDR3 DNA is TGCGCCAGCCCTTGGGGAGAAGGGAATAATTCACCCCTCCACTTT. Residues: CASPWGEGNNSPLHF.

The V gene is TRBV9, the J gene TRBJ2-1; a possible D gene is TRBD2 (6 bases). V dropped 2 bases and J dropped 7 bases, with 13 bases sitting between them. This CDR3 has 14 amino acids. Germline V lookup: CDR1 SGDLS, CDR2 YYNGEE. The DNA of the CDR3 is TGTGCCAGCAGCGTCCTTGGGGGGACGAATGAGCAGTTCTTC. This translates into CASSVLGGTNEQFF.

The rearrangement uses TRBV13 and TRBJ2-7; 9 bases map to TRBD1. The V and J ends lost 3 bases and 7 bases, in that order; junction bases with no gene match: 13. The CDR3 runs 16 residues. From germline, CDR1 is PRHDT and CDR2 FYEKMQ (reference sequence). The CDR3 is CASSFPGRTGDREQYF. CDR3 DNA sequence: TGTGCCAGCAGCTTTCCGGGCCGGACAGGGGATAGGGAGCAGTACTTC.

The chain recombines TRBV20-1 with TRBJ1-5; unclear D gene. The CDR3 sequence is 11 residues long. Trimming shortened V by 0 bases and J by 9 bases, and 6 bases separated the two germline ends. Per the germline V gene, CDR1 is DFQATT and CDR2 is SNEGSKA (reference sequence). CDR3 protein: CSARDQGPQHF. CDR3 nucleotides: TGCAGTGCTAGAGATCAAGGGCCCCAGCATTTT.

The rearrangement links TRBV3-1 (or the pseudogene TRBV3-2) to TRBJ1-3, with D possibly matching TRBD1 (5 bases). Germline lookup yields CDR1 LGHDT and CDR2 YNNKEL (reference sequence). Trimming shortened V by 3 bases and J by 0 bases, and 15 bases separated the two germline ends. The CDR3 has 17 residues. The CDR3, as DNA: TGTGCCAGCAGCCACCAAGTTGGGGCCCCCTCTGGAAACACCATATATTTT. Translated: CASSHQVGAPSGNTIYF.

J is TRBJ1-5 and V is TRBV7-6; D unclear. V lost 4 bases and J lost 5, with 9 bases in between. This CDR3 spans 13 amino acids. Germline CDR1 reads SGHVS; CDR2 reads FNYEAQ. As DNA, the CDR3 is TGTGCCAGCAGCTCTCAGGAGTATCAGCCCCAGCATTTT. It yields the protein CASSSQEYQPQHF.

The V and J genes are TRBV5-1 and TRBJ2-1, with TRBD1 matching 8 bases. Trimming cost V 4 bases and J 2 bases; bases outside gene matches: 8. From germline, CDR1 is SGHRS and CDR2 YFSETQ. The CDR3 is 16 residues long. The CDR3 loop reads CASSEAGTGAYNEQFF. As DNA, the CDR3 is TGCGCCAGCAGCGAGGCCGGGACAGGAGCCTACAATGAGCAGTTCTTC.